Below, 3 T cell receptor beta chains from the same sample are listed, as sequenced in a study of human T cells and chemical hapten exposure. TCRdb re-analysed the RACE reads in MiXCR, keeping a single row per CDR3 protein. The sample holds roughly 180,000 distinct CDR3 sequences; more than 12% are singletons and the top ten take about 1.8%. Time point meaning: patch test 1, 2 weeks after DPC sensitization. Stated treatment: therapeutic diphenylcyclopropenone sensitization with weekly scalp DPC. Sequenced material: whole blood, taken in connection with sensitization to the hapten diphenylcyclopropenone (DPC). These receptors all come from a woman aged 25 to 39 with alopecia areata. Some clones in this sample may be carry-over from other donors' samples.

This clonotype was seen at least ten times. The CDR3 bases are TGCAGCGTTGAAGAGGAGGGGTATAACACCGGGGAGCTGTTTTTT. Protein product: CSVEEEGYNTGELFF. The chain joins TRBV29-1 to TRBJ2-2; D perhaps matches TRBD2 (6 bases). Trimming stripped 0 bases from V and 2 bases from J, with 10 bases between. The CDR3 spans 15 residues. Germline V gene lookup returns CDR1 SQVTM and CDR2 ANQGSEA.

At least ten counts were recorded for this clonotype. This chain links TRBV4-1 with TRBJ2-5, with D possibly TRBD2 on 6 matching bases. The V gene lost 1 base and the J gene lost 5 bases, with 14 bases spanning the gap. CDR1 and CDR2 from the germline V gene are MGHRA and YSYEKL. This CDR3 is 15 amino acids long. In nucleotides, the CDR3 is TGCGCCAGCAGCCAAGTCTTACTAGCCGGTGAGACCCAGTACTTC. Translation: CASSQVLLAGETQYF.

This clonotype was picked up a small number of times. CDR3 residues: CASSSGGPSNQPQHF. CDR3 DNA sequence: TGTGCCAGCAGTAGCGGTGGGCCTAGCAATCAGCCCCAGCATTTT. The genes are TRBV6-2 or TRBV6-3 and TRBJ1-5; D ambiguous. Germline lookup yields CDR1 MNHEY and CDR2 SVGEGT. V dropped 5 bases and J dropped 0 bases, with 11 bases sitting between them. The CDR3 runs 15 residues.